This is a list of T cell receptor beta chains from one sample in a study of cytomegalovirus exposure and HLA in healthy donors. The data were produced by immunoSEQ multiplex PCR, yet TCRdb's version contains in-frame clones alone and is incomplete. Of 150,000 to 180,000 clones in the sample, around 79% were seen once. The sequenced sample consisted of PBMCs. Receptor source: a man aged 25-40 years in good health and CMV-seropositive. Both conserved end residues are part of each CDR3. A D gene is named only where the DNA matches it firmly. Clone size is shown for a subset of rows, as once, few, many or a class of expanded clone.

j_call | clone_size | v_call | d_call | cdr3_aa | cdr3_nt
TRBJ2-1 | few | TRBV7-3 | TRBD2 | CASSLMGTSDYNEQFF | TGTGCCAGCAGCTTAATGGGGACTAGCGATTACAATGAGCAGTTCTTC
TRBJ2-3 | . | TRBV7-2 | TRBD2 | CASSLGLAGVDTQYF | TGTGCCAGCAGCTTAGGGCTAGCGGGAGTGGATACGCAGTATTTT
TRBJ1-1 | once | TRBV6-5 | . | CASSYSARLDTEAFF | TGTGCCAGCAGTTACTCGGCCAGGCTCGACACTGAAGCTTTCTTT
TRBJ1-5 | . | TRBV27 | . | CASTPAGFSQPQHF | TGTGCCAGCACCCCGGCGGGGTTCAGCCAGCCCCAGCATTTT
TRBJ1-4 | . | TRBV19 | TRBD1 | CARGTGRGEKLFF | TGTGCCAGGGGGACAGGTCGAGGTGAAAAACTGTTTTTT
TRBJ1-5 | . | TRBV6-6 | TRBD1 | CASSRDRGSNQPQHF | TGTGCCAGCAGCAGGGACAGGGGAAGCAATCAGCCCCAGCATTTT
TRBJ1-6 | few | TRBV6-5 | TRBD1 | CASRTGGNSPLHF | TGTGCCAGCAGGACAGGGGGCAATTCACCCCTCCACTTT
TRBJ2-5 | . | TRBV14 | TRBD1 | CASSPLGRQGPSETQYF | TGTGCCAGCTCTCCTTTGGGGAGACAGGGACCGTCGGAGACCCAGTACTTC
TRBJ1-4 | . | TRBV2 | . | CASSHPRTYGDEEEKLFF | TGTGCCAGCAGTCACCCCCGAACCTACGGAGACGAGGAGGAAAAACTGTTTTTT
TRBJ1-5 | once | TRBV27 | TRBD1 | CASRGGQGSYQPQHF | TGTGCCAGCAGGGGGGGACAGGGGAGTTATCAGCCCCAGCATTTT
TRBJ1-6 | few | TRBV19 | TRBD1 | CASRGDRGRISPLHF | TGTGCCAGTAGGGGGGACAGGGGGCGCATTTCACCCCTCCACTTT
TRBJ2-7 | . | TRBV6-1 | . | CASSEPYHSYEQYF | TGTGCCAGCAGTGAACCCTACCACTCCTACGAGCAGTACTTC
TRBJ1-2 | few | TRBV28 | TRBD1 | CATKYRDRGTYGYTF | TGTGCCACCAAGTACCGGGACAGGGGAACATATGGCTACACCTTC
TRBJ2-4 | . | TRBV30 | TRBD1 | CAWRTGGAKNIQYF | TGTGCCTGGAGAACAGGGGGAGCCAAAAACATTCAGTACTTC
TRBJ2-7 | . | TRBV5-1 | TRBD2 | CASSPRNPGTSAIYEQYF | TGCGCCAGCAGCCCACGGAACCCCGGGACTAGCGCTATTTACGAGCAGTACTTC
TRBJ1-3 | . | TRBV10-1 | TRBD1 | CASSDSGTGIFSSGNTIYF | TGCGCCAGCAGTGATTCCGGGACAGGGATCTTCAGCTCTGGAAACACCATATATTTT
TRBJ2-1 | . | TRBV7-2 | . | CASSLRGGSINEQFF | TGTGCCAGCAGCCTGCGCGGGGGCAGTATTAATGAGCAGTTCTTC
TRBJ1-2 | . | TRBV6-1 | TRBD1 | CASSNRGLNGYTF | TGTGCCAGCAGTAACAGGGGGCTCAATGGCTACACCTTC
TRBJ2-7 | . | TRBV7-9 | . | CASSRRRAPEVDEQYF | TGTGCCAGCAGCAGAAGAAGGGCCCCGGAGGTGGACGAGCAGTACTTC
TRBJ2-1 | . | TRBV6-6 | TRBD2 | CASGKSGRDNNEQFF | TGTGCCAGCGGTAAAAGCGGGAGGGATAACAATGAGCAGTTCTTC
TRBJ2-3 | . | TRBV4-2 | TRBD2 | CASSLFSDSGRFTDTQYF | TGTGCCAGCAGCCTTTTTTCCGACAGCGGGAGGTTCACAGATACGCAGTATTTT
TRBJ2-2 | . | TRBV4-1 | TRBD1 | CASSQTGGTGELFF | TGCGCCAGCAGCCAAACAGGGGGCACCGGGGAGCTGTTTTTT
TRBJ1-1 | once | TRBV29-1 | . | CSVRVQGGTEAFF | TGCAGCGTGAGGGTACAGGGTGGCACTGAAGCTTTCTTT
TRBJ2-6 | . | TRBV2 | . | CASSPRTFATSGANVLTF | TGTGCCAGCAGTCCCCGGACATTCGCTACTTCTGGGGCCAACGTCCTGACTTTC
TRBJ1-1 | once | TRBV7-8 | . | CASSPHRAEAFF | TGTGCCAGCAGCCCCCATCGGGCTGAAGCTTTCTTT
TRBJ2-5 | . | TRBV29-1 | TRBD2 | CSVEEGGGRGETQYF | TGCAGCGTTGAAGAGGGCGGGGGTCGAGGAGAGACCCAGTACTTC
TRBJ1-1 | . | TRBV28 | . | CASNRVWGRGTDTEAFF | TGTGCCAGCAACCGGGTTTGGGGAAGGGGTACAGACACTGAAGCTTTCTTT
TRBJ2-7 | . | TRBV4-1 | . | CASSPHVAGTYEQYF | TGCGCCAGCAGCCCGCACGTGGCGGGGACCTACGAGCAGTACTTC
TRBJ1-5 | . | TRBV19 | TRBD1 | CASSPRGTGGNQPQHF | TGTGCCAGTAGTCCCCGGGGGACAGGTGGCAATCAGCCCCAGCATTTT
TRBJ1-3 | . | TRBV18 | TRBD1 | CASSPRGTGSSGNTIYF | TGTGCCAGCTCACCAAGAGGGACAGGCAGCTCTGGAAACACCATATATTTT
TRBJ1-1 | . | TRBV6-5 | . | CASSPRQENTEAFF | TGTGCCAGCAGTCCCCGACAGGAGAACACTGAAGCTTTCTTT
TRBJ1-1 | once | TRBV19 | . | CASSWGGGVNTEAFF | TGTGCCAGCTCCTGGGGTGGCGGGGTGAACACTGAAGCTTTCTTT
TRBJ2-2 | . | TRBV29-1 | TRBD1 | CSAKQGASTGELFF | TGCAGCGCAAAGCAGGGGGCGAGCACCGGGGAGCTGTTTTTT
TRBJ1-1 | . | TRBV4-2 | . | CASSQKGDTEAFF | TGTGCCAGCAGCCAAAAGGGGGACACTGAAGCTTTCTTT
TRBJ2-2 | once | TRBV2 | TRBD1 | CASSDRGKTGELFF | TGTGCCAGCAGTGACAGGGGGAAAACCGGGGAGCTGTTTTTT
TRBJ2-2 | . | TRBV5-1 | TRBD2 | CASSSGLAGVGTGELFF | TGCGCCAGCAGCTCCGGACTAGCGGGAGTTGGAACCGGGGAGCTGTTTTTT
TRBJ1-3 | . | TRBV7-9 | . | CASSSDGRPGNTIYF | TGTGCCAGCAGCTCCGATGGGAGACCTGGAAACACCATATATTTT
TRBJ2-1 | few | TRBV27 | . | CASSLAGRYNEQFF | TGTGCCAGCAGTTTGGCAGGCCGGTACAATGAGCAGTTCTTC
TRBJ2-3 | . | TRBV15 | TRBD2 | CATRIRGGTDTQYF | TGTGCCACCAGAATACGGGGGGGTACAGATACGCAGTATTTT
TRBJ2-1 | . | TRBV13 | . | CASSLSQGRWNEQFF | TGTGCCAGCAGCCTTTCCCAGGGTAGATGGAATGAGCAGTTCTTC
TRBJ2-7 | . | TRBV5-8 | . | CASILGGPGEQYF | TGTGCCAGCATCCTAGGAGGGCCGGGGGAGCAGTACTTC